This T cell receptor (beta chain) was recorded in a study of cytomegalovirus exposure and HLA in healthy donors (dated by TCRdb to about 2017). Regarding the research as a whole: An earlier analysis of about 560 of the donors reported approximately 280 Gb of sequence data and 117 million unique TCR beta sequences obtained from around 170 million T cells. The study used immunosequencing to profile the T cell repertoires of approximately 650 subjects and linked those repertoires to cytomegalovirus serostatus. Typing coverage varied by locus: about 629-630 donors for A, B, C, DRB1 and DQB1; approximately 500 for DQA1; over 600 for DPA1; approximately 470 for DPB1. Donor age, sex, ethnicity and CMV serostatus were collected together with the repertoire data. Of the 300 to 400 genotyped donors, approximately 82% fell in the genetic ancestry cluster associated with self-reported Caucasian donors. Roughly five DR-DQ haplotypes were treated as single units for association and clustering because of strong linkage in the cohort. A separate validation cohort of over 95 different subjects was used in addition to the 666-subject first cohort. Among roughly 370 genotyped donors of the cohort, an average of approximately 250,000 unique TCR beta nucleotide sequences were sequenced per donor, around 18% of them non-productive. The study was designed to test whether signatures of past pathogen exposure could be identified by cataloging public T cell receptors. To predict cytomegalovirus infection status, the study brought together high-throughput TCR immunosequencing, statistical association of individual TCRs with disease status, and machine learning. An early release that covered around 590 HLA-typed donors contained about 300 gigabases of sequencing data and roughly 84 million unique TCR sequences. Rather than drawing on any new phenotypic data, the later analysis identified candidate immune exposures from TCR beta sequences and the way those sequences occurred across donors. A later analysis re-examined previously published TCR beta repertoires from around 670 donors and added high-resolution HLA genotyping to investigate patterns of TCR occurrence. A later genetic analysis used genome-wide SNP genotypes for about three fifths of the roughly 700 donors, treating that subset as a discovery cohort. Both class I and class II loci were covered by HLA typing, at four-digit resolution. Every repertoire in the discovery cohort had been generated on one and the same sequencing platform. An earlier analysis of about 620 of the donors applied high-throughput TCR beta sequencing to assess whether each TCR beta V gene segment acted as functional or pseudogenic.

The germline ends are 3 bases apart after V is trimmed by 2 bases and J by 5 bases. The CDR3 runs 12 amino acids, cysteine and phenylalanine included. Only the CDR3 portion is preserved as DNA: 36 bases, with reading frame beginning at the first base. The germline V gene encodes CDR1 SGHTA and CDR2 FQGNSA. Library generation was performed with the immunoSEQ multiplex PCR assay. The multiplex PCR relied on a mix of 60 forward primers for TCR Vbeta segments and 13 reverse primers for TCR Jbeta segments. The CDR3 region of rearranged TCR beta genes was amplified from genomic DNA with a multiplex PCR assay. The Illumina HiSeq System was used to sequence the amplified TCR beta libraries as 87-base-pair reads. The authors' analysis ran thus. In a later analysis, tens of millions of unique TCR beta chains were counted across the 500 to 700 repertoires, and roughly 11 million of these chains were shared by at least two donors. Raw reads were error-corrected and collapsed into unique sequences with a nearest-neighbor algorithm that merged closely related sequences to remove PCR and sequencing errors. V, D and J gene segments were assigned by aligning CDR3 sequences to IMGT reference sequences. For a sequence to be retained, a match of at least six nucleotides to both a V gene segment and a J gene segment was required. A rearrangement was called productive if the CDR3 had no stop codons and remained in frame with V and J, and every other rearrangement was called non-productive. Following IMGT convention, CDR3 was defined as the stretch from the second conserved V-encoded cysteine to the conserved J-encoded phenylalanine. In an earlier analysis of more than 550 of the donors, sequences lacking an unambiguous match to a single V gene segment were excluded. An earlier analysis of fewer than 750 of the donors classified V segments as functional when productive rearrangements were above 56.7% and as segregating when the standard deviation between donors was above 5%. A statistical classification framework was built to diagnose cytomegalovirus status from the catalog of TCR beta chain sequences. In a later analysis, V and J genes were assigned by comparing TCR nucleotide sequences against IMGT/GENE-DB human TR gene sequences. Using the TCRdist pipeline, a later analysis assigned CDR3 sequences along with most-parsimonious VDJ recombination scenarios. In a later analysis, each TCR beta chain was defined by its CDR3 amino acid sequence together with its V-gene family, and reads without a unique V-gene family were excluded. To address suspected cross-contamination and a sequencing artifact, a later analysis removed some 620 highly shared, low-generation-probability nucleotide sequences. In a later analysis, a clonal expansion index was calculated for each public chain from normalized within-repertoire ranks of inferred template counts. In a later analysis, generation probabilities were computed using a VDJ recombination model fitted to out-of-frame rearrangements, and the results were checked against IGoR. In a later analysis, hypergeometric tests were used to score TCR-TCR, TCR-HLA and TCR-CMV co-occurrence, with a repertoire-size bias correction applied to TCR pairs. In a later analysis, false discovery rates were estimated by permuting HLA or CMV assignments 20 times. In a later analysis, co-occurring TCRs were grouped using DBSCAN, and TCRdist sequence similarity was added for clustering within HLA-allele-positive subsets. Repertoires with fewer than 30,000 or more than 120,000 public chains were left out of co-occurrence clustering, as were about five repertoires with anomalous nucleotide sharing. TCRdb took this table from immuneACCESS and kept in-frame rearrangements with V and J called. Such tables lack part of the clones; where checked against another copy, unresolved V genes explain under half of the gap, and the rest is unexplained. V and J calls and clone size are those listed in that table; D and trimming were worked out from the DNA. Present in this sample are approximately 170,000 clones, roughly four fifths of which were seen just once. The biggest ten clones account for less than 2% of the sample.

The cohort was made up of about 610 healthy bone marrow donors. All cohort members were sampled while nominally healthy, although unrecorded immune exposures were likely present. The donor was CMV seronegative and belonged to the group of 352 seronegative cohort members. A peripheral blood sample was provided by each donor, and peripheral blood mononuclear cells were used for TCR beta sequencing. Genomic DNA was extracted from the blood cell samples with the Qiagen DNeasy Blood Extraction Kit. The investigation overall reported the following: Cytomegalovirus status was reported to be diagnosed by the classifier with high specificity and sensitivity in both the original and validation cohorts. Because HLA typing was unavailable for some donors at each locus, only the typed subset was used in association tests. Immune exposure information for the cohort was limited to CMV serostatus. Three of the identified cytomegalovirus-associated TCR beta chains were confirmed in vitro to be specific for cytomegalovirus antigens. In the study, approximately 160 TCR beta chains were listed as associated with cytomegalovirus. A group of highly shared sequence variants was considered likely to be a technical artifact of the sequencing pipeline. A further reported finding was that TCR beta sequences accurately predicted the HLA-A and HLA-B alleles for most subjects in the first cohort. Correlated functional status among segregating V segments might reflect linkage disequilibrium, but an unknown experimental factor could not be ruled out. Compared with equally common non-associated chains, HLA-associated TCR beta chains in a later analysis were more clonally expanded and had lower generation probabilities. In this cohort, only TCR beta chains were sequenced, and detectable features were limited by the absence of alpha or paired-chain data. In a later genetic analysis, a missense DCLRE1C variant was associated with V-gene and J-gene trimming of TCR beta chains, and the association was replicated in an independent cohort. The 87-base-pair reads could not distinguish some IMGT-functional V segments, including TRBV6-2 and TRBV6-3, so those segments were excluded. In a later analysis, most CMV-associated TCR beta chains were found to appear HLA-restricted, with HLA associations seemingly driven largely by CMV exposure. According to a later analysis, TCR association rates differed among HLA loci, with DRB1 alleles showing the most associated TCRs and HLA-C alleles showing the fewest. Because counts were too low, about 17 rarely observed V segments, including chromosome 9 orphons, were excluded from the earlier analysis of 587 of the donors. Broadly in line with IMGT annotations, most TCR beta V segments showed up in productive rearrangements about 87% or about 30% of the time in an earlier analysis of some 590 of the donors. According to a later genetic analysis, donors in an Asian-associated ancestry cluster had fewer N-insertions in productive TCRs than the approximately 630-donor mean. Specific HLA alleles were associated with over 15,000 TCR beta sequences at a false discovery rate of 0.05 in a later analysis. Strong co-occurrence of HLA alleles, especially DR and DQ, made assigning TCR associations to individual alleles difficult. The authors suggested that the approach could potentially be extended to other disease states and immunological phenotypes. Most TCR sequences were seen in very few donors, while some public TCRs were found in many individuals. A later analysis reported that several top co-occurrence clusters appeared linked to parvovirus B19, influenza, CMV and Epstein-Barr virus. Sequencing depth was assumed to be roughly uniform across donors in the presence/absence analyses, though that assumption may not hold.

On this clone itself: Its antigen is not yet known. Base qualities are not at hand, and no much larger clone is one base apart.

The V gene is TRBV7-2 and the J gene is TRBJ2-2; the D gene is not confidently resolved. The sequence derives from a man aged 40-50 years in good health and CMV-seronegative. Material for sequencing was PBMCs. The DNA reads as follows: TGTGCCAGCAGCTTACATACCGGGGAGCTGTTTTTT. The translation is CASSLHTGELFF.